This T cell receptor beta chain is drawn from a study of blood T cell repertoires in COVID-19. Study-level background: COVID-19 samples, acute and convalescent, were from the United States, Italy and Spain.

Original processing notes: Nucleated cell counts were estimated from reference gene primer amplification. Assay: immunoSEQ multiplex PCR; the TCRdb copy retains only in-frame clones and omits some. V and J calls and clone size are copied from that table; D and trimming were computed from the DNA. The table shows 150,000 to 200,000 clones, with roughly nine tenths occurring only once. The V gene lost 5 bases and the J gene lost 5 bases, with 18 bases spanning the gap. CDR1 is MDHEN, CDR2 SYDVKM, per germline. This CDR3 is built from 15 residues. While infection was still active, Seattle patients were enrolled and then followed longitudinally.

The TCR sequence derives from a woman aged 55-70 years with COVID-19, enrolled during active disease. The V call is TRBV28, the J call TRBJ2-5; perhaps TRBD1 as D (7 bases). Input material: peripheral blood. The CDR3 DNA sequence: TGTGCCAGCAGTCACCCCGGAGGGGGCGGGGAGACCCAGTACTTC. It encodes CASSHPGGGGETQYF.